The rows below give T cell receptor beta chains drawn from one sample of a study of CD8 T cells in Susac syndrome. One entry per CDR3 protein results from TCRdb running MiXCR on the immunoSEQ multiplex PCR reads. Seen here are some 110,000 distinct CDR3 sequences, 94% observed once, and the top ten hold about 0.41%. Sequenced: CD8+ T cells from PBMCs. These receptors came from a human donor with Susac syndrome. The CDR3 runs from the conserved cysteine through the conserved F or W. A D gene is named only where the DNA matches it firmly. For some rows the clone size is stated as once, few or many, or as a class when expanded; others skip it.

CDR3aa | CDR3nt | d_gene | len | abundance | j_gene | v_gene
CASSEPQSGPNYGYTF | TGTGCCAGCAGCGAACCCCAAAGTGGGCCTAACTATGGCTACACCTTC | - | 16 | - | TRBJ1-2 | TRBV9
CSVVGQGATGELFF | TGCAGCGTTGTGGGACAGGGGGCGACCGGGGAGCTGTTTTTT | TRBD1 | 14 | - | TRBJ2-2 | TRBV29-1
CASSPQGNQPQHF | TGTGCCAGCAGCCCCCAGGGTAATCAGCCCCAGCATTTT | - | 13 | few | TRBJ1-5 | TRBV7-6
CASPSPTSVLGGTDTQYF | TGTGCCAGTCCATCCCCCACTAGCGTTTTAGGAGGCACAGATACGCAGTATTTT | TRBD2 | 18 | - | TRBJ2-3 | TRBV6-9
CASSLGLGDSPLHF | TGTGCCAGCAGCTTAGGCCTTGGGGATTCACCCCTCCACTTT | - | 14 | once | TRBJ1-6 | TRBV7-9
CASSPLRMLTTDTQYF | TGTGCCAGCAGCCCCCTCCGTATGCTGACCACAGATACGCAGTATTTT | - | 16 | - | TRBJ2-3 | TRBV7-9
CASSQALTGGSYEQYF | TGCGCCAGCAGCCAAGCCCTGACAGGGGGGTCCTACGAGCAGTACTTC | TRBD1 | 16 | - | TRBJ2-7 | TRBV4-1
CSVEDTGGAPYEQYF | TGCAGCGTTGAAGATACGGGCGGGGCCCCCTACGAGCAGTACTTC | - | 15 | - | TRBJ2-7 | TRBV29-1
CTVRSGGAGVEQFF | TGCACCGTTAGAAGCGGGGGGGCAGGGGTCGAGCAGTTCTTC | TRBD2 | 14 | - | TRBJ2-1 | TRBV29-1
CASSGPSDGINYGYTF | TGTGCCAGCAGCGGCCCGTCGGACGGAATTAACTATGGCTACACCTTC | - | 16 | once | TRBJ1-2 | TRBV7-9
CASSLSAREVSDGYTF | TGTGCCAGCAGTTTATCTGCCAGGGAAGTTAGCGATGGCTACACCTTC | - | 16 | - | TRBJ1-2 | TRBV27
CATRGGLKYNEQFF | TGTGCCACCAGGGGAGGGTTGAAGTACAATGAGCAGTTCTTC | - | 14 | - | TRBJ2-1 | TRBV27
CASGLRTLEADTQYF | TGTGCCAGCGGGTTGCGGACACTCGAAGCAGATACGCAGTATTTT | - | 15 | - | TRBJ2-3 | TRBV13
CASSPNKGPQGEQYF | TGTGCCAGCAGCCCAAACAAGGGACCCCAAGGGGAGCAGTACTTC | - | 15 | - | TRBJ2-7 | TRBV7-9
CASSTHEGRGKVEAFF | TGTGCCAGCAGCACACACGAGGGACGGGGGAAGGTTGAAGCTTTCTTT | - | 16 | - | TRBJ1-1 | TRBV7-9
CATSPTEPNQPQHF | TGTGCCACCAGCCCGACGGAGCCAAATCAGCCCCAGCATTTT | - | 14 | - | TRBJ1-5 | TRBV15
CATRGGTNTDTQYF | TGTGCCACTCGAGGTGGGACGAACACAGATACGCAGTATTTT | - | 14 | - | TRBJ2-3 | TRBV6-5
CASGLHLSQGNQPQHF | TGTGCTAGTGGTCTCCATCTCTCCCAGGGAAATCAGCCCCAGCATTTT | - | 16 | - | TRBJ1-5 | TRBV12-5
CASSSYTYEQYF | TGTGCCAGCAGCTCCTACACCTACGAGCAGTACTTC | - | 12 | - | TRBJ2-7 | TRBV7-8
CASSQVGQGNEQFF | TGTGCCAGCAGCCAAGTTGGCCAGGGGAATGAGCAGTTCTTC | - | 14 | once | TRBJ2-1 | TRBV3-1
CASQGPTNEKLFF | TGTGCCAGTCAGGGTCCAACTAATGAAAAACTGTTTTTT | - | 13 | once | TRBJ1-4 | TRBV9
CASSPDRPSYEQYF | TGTGCCAGCAGCCCGGACCGACCATCCTACGAGCAGTACTTC | - | 14 | - | TRBJ2-7 | TRBV13
CASSRGTSGALSYEQYF | TGTGCCAGCAGCCGTGGGACTAGCGGGGCTCTATCCTACGAGCAGTACTTC | TRBD2 | 17 | - | TRBJ2-7 | TRBV3-1
CASRNLGSDEQYF | TGTGCCAGCAGGAACCTGGGGAGCGACGAGCAGTACTTC | - | 13 | - | TRBJ2-7 | TRBV5-4
CASSVGTGDHGYTF | TGTGCCAGCAGCGTGGGGACAGGGGACCATGGCTACACCTTC | TRBD1 | 14 | - | TRBJ1-2 | TRBV9
CASSLLVDTQYF | TGTGCCAGCAGTTTACTGGTAGATACGCAGTATTTT | - | 12 | - | TRBJ2-3 | TRBV12-3/TRBV12-4
CARTPGLNTEAFF | TGTGCCAGAACCCCAGGGCTGAACACTGAAGCTTTCTTT | - | 13 | - | TRBJ1-1 | TRBV2
CASSLPDRGWNEQFF | TGTGCCAGCAGCTTACCGGACAGGGGATGGAATGAGCAGTTCTTC | TRBD1 | 15 | - | TRBJ2-1 | TRBV7-9
CASSTLRDSPEQYF | TGTGCCAGCAGTACGCTTCGGGACAGTCCCGAGCAGTACTTC | TRBD1 | 14 | - | TRBJ2-7 | TRBV7-8
CATSRVRGGNEQFF | TGTGCCACCAGCAGAGTGAGGGGTGGCAATGAGCAGTTCTTC | - | 14 | - | TRBJ2-1 | TRBV15
CASSLKYNEQFF | TGTGCCAGCAGCTTGAAGTACAATGAGCAGTTCTTC | - | 12 | few | TRBJ2-1 | TRBV5-6
CASSNPKAGASSYEQYF | TGTGCCAGCAGTAACCCGAAAGCGGGGGCTAGCTCCTACGAGCAGTACTTC | TRBD2 | 17 | - | TRBJ2-7 | TRBV6-2/TRBV6-3
CASGNTGNEQFF | TGTGCTAGTGGAAACACAGGCAATGAGCAGTTCTTC | - | 12 | - | TRBJ2-1 | TRBV12-5
CASSYKQGAGSYEQYF | TGTGCCAGCAGCTACAAACAGGGGGCGGGCTCCTACGAGCAGTACTTC | TRBD1 | 16 | - | TRBJ2-7 | TRBV7-9
CASSQDPGGVYGYTF | TGTGCCAGCAGCCAAGATCCCGGGGGGGTCTATGGCTACACCTTC | - | 15 | - | TRBJ1-2 | TRBV3-1
CATSRGTVTDTQYF | TGTGCCACCAGCAGGGGCACAGTCACAGATACGCAGTATTTT | - | 14 | - | TRBJ2-3 | TRBV15
CASSQVGKAEAFF | TGCGCCAGCAGCCAAGTGGGCAAGGCTGAAGCTTTCTTT | - | 13 | - | TRBJ1-1 | TRBV4-1